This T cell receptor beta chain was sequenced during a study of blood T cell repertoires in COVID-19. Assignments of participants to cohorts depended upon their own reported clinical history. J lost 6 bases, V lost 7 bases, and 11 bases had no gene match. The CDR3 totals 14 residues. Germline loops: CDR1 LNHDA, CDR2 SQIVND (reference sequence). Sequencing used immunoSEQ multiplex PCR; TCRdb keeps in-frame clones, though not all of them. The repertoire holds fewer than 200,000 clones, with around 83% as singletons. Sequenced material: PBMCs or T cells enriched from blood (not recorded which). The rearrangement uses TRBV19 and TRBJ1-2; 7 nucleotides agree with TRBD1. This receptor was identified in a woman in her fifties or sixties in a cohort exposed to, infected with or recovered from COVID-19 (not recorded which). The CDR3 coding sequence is TGTGCCAGTACTACTACAGGGGTTCATCATGGCTACACCTTC. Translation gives CASTTTGVHHGYTF.